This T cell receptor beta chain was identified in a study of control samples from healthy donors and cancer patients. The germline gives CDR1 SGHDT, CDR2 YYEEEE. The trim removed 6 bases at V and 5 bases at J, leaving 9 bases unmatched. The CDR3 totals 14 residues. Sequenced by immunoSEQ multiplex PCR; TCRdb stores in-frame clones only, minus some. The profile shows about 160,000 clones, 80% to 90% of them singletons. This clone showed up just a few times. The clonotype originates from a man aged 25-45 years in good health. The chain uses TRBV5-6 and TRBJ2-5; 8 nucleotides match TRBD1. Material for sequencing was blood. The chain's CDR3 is CASIRQGKDETQYF. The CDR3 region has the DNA TGTGCCAGCATCCGACAGGGGAAAGACGAGACCCAGTACTTC.